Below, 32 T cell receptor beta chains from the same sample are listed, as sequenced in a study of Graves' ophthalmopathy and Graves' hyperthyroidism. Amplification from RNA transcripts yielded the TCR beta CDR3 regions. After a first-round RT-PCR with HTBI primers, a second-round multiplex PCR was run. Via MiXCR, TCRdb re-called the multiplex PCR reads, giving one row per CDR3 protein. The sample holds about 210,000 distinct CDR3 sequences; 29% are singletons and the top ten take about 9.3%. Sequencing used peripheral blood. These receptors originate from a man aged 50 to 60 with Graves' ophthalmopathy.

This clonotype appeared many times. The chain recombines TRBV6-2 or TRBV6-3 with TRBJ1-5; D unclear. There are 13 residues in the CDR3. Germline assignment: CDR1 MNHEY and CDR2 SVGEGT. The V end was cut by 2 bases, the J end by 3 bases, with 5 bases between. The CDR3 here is CASSYGFNQPQHF. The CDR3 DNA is TGTGCCAGCAGTTACGGTTTCAATCAGCCCCAGCATTTT.

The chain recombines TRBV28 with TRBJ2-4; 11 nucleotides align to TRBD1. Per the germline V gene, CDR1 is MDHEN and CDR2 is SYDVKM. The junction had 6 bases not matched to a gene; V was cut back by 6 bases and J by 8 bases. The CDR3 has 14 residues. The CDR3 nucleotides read TGTGCCAGCAGGGCAGCGGGACAGGGGGACATTCAGTACTTC. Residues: CASRAAGQGDIQYF.

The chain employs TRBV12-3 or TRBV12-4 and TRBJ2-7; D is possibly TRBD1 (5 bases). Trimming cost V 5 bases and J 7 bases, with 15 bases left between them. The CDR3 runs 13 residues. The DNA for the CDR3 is TGTGCCAGCAGTCAATCCGGACATCGGGAGCAGTACTTC. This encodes CASSQSGHREQYF.

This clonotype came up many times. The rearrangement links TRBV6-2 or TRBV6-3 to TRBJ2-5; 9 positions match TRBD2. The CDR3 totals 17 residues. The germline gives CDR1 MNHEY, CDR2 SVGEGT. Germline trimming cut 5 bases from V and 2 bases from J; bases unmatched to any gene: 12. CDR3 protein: CASSPGFGLATQETQYF. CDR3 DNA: TGTGCCAGCAGTCCGGGCTTTGGACTAGCGACGCAAGAGACCCAGTACTTC.

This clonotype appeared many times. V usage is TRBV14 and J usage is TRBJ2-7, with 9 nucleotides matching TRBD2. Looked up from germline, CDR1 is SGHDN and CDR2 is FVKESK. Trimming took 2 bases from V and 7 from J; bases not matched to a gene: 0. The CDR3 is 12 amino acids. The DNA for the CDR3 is TGTGCCAGCAGCCAACTAGCGGGGGAGCAGTACTTC. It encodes CASSQLAGEQYF.

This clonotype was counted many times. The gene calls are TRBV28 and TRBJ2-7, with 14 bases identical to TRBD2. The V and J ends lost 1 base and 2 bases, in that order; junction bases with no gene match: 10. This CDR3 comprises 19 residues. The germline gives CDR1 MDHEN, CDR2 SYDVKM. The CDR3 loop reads CASSLLAGLAGAWTYEQYF. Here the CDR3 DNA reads TGTGCCAGCAGTTTATTAGCGGGACTAGCGGGAGCTTGGACCTACGAGCAGTACTTC.

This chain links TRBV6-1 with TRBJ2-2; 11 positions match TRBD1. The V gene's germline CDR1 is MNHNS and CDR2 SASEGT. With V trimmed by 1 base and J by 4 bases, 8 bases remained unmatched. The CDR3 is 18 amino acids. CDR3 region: CASSEGRAGTGGTGELFF. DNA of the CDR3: TGTGCCAGCAGTGAAGGGCGTGCCGGGACAGGGGGCACCGGGGAGCTGTTTTTT.

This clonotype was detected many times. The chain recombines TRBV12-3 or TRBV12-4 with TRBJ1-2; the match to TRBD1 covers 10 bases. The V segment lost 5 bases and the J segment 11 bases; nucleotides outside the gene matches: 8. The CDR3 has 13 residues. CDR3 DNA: TGTGCCAGCAGTCCGATGGACAGGGGGTTATACACCTTC. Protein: CASSPMDRGLYTF.

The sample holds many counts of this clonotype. The CDR3 here is CASSLNGEVMGETQYF. As DNA, the CDR3 is TGTGCCAGCAGCTTGAATGGGGAGGTGATGGGAGAGACCCAGTACTTC. The chain employs TRBV7-9 and TRBJ2-5; possible D gene TRBD2, 6 bases. The CDR3 is 16 residues long. V lost 3 bases and J 4 bases, leaving 18 bases between the germline ends. The germline V gene has CDR1 SEHNR and CDR2 FQNEAQ (reference sequence).

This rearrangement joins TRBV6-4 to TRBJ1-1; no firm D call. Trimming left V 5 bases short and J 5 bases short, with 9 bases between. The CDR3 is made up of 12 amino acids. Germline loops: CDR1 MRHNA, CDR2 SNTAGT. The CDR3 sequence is CASSFELTEAFF. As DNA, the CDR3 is TGTGCCAGCAGTTTTGAGCTGACTGAAGCTTTCTTT.

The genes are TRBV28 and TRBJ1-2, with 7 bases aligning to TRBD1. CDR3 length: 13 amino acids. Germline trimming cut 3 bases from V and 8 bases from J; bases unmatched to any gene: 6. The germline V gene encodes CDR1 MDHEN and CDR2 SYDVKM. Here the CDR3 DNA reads TGTGCCAGCAGTTTCGAGGGGGCGCGGGGCTACACCTTC. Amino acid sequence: CASSFEGARGYTF.

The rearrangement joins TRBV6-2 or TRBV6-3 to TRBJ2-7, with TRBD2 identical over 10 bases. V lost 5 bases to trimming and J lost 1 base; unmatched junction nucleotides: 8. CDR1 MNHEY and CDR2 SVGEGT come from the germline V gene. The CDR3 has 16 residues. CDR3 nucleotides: TGTGCCAGCAGTCCTAGCGGGAGCTATAATTCCTACGAGCAGTACTTC. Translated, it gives CASSPSGSYNSYEQYF.

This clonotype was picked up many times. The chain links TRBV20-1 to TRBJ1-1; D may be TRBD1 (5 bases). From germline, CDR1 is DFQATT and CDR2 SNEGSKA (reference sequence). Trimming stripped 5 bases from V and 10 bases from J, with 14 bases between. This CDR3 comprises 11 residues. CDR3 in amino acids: CSAGGRQGAFF. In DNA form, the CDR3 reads TGCAGTGCTGGAGGGCGCCAGGGAGCTTTCTTT.

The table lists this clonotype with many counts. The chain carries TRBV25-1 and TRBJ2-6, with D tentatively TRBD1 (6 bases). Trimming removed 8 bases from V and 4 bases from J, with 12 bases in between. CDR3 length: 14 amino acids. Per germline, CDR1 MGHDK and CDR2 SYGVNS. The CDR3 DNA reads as TGTGCCAGCGGAAACAGGGCCGGGGCCAACGTCCTGACTTTC. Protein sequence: CASGNRAGANVLTF.

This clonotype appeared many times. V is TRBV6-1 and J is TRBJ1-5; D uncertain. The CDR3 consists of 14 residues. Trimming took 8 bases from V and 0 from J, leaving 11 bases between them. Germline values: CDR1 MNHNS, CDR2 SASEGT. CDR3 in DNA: TGTGCCAGCCAACACCTCATTAGCAATCAGCCCCAGCATTTT. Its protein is CASQHLISNQPQHF.

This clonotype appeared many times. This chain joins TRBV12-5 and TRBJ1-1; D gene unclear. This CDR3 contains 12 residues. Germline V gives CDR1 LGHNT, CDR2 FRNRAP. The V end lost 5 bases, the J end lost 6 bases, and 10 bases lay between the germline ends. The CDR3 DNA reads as TGTGCTAGTGGTACAAGACCTGCTGAAGCTTTCTTT. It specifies CASGTRPAEAFF.

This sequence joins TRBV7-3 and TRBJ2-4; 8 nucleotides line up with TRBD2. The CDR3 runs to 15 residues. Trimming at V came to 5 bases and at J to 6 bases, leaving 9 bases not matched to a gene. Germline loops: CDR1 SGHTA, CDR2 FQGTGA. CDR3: CASSQSGRAGNIQYF. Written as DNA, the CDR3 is TGTGCCAGCAGCCAAAGCGGGAGAGCGGGAAACATTCAGTACTTC.

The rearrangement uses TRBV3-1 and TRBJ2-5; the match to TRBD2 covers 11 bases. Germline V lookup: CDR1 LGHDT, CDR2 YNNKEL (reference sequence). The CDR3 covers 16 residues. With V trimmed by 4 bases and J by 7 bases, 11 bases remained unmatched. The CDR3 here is CASSLNLAGGGGTQYF. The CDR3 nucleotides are TGTGCCAGCAGCCTTAACCTAGCGGGAGGAGGGGGGACCCAGTACTTC.

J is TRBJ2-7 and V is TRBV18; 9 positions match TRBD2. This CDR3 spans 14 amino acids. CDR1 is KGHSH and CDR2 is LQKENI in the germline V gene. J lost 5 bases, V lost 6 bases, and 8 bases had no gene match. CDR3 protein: CASSPDSGSNEQYF. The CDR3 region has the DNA TGTGCCAGCTCCCCAGATAGCGGGAGCAACGAGCAGTACTTC.

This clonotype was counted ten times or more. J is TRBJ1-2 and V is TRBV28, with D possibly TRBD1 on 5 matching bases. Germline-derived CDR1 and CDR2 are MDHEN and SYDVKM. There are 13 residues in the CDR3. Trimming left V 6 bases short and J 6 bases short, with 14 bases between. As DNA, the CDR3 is TGTGCCAGCAGGACACTAGGGGTTAATGGCTACACCTTC. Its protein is CASRTLGVNGYTF.

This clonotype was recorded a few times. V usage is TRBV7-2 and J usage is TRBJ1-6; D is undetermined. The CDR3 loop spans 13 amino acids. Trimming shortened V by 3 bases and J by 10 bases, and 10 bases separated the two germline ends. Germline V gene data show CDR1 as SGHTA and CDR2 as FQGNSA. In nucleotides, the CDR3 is TGTGCCAGCAGCTTCGACGGTTGGTCACCCCTCCACTTT. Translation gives CASSFDGWSPLHF.

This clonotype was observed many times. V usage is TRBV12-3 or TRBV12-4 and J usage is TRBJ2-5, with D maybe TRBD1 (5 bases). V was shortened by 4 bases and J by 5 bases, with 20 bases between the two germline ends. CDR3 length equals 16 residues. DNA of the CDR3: TGTGCCAGCAGTTCTTATCTATGGGGCTCGGTGGAGACCCAGTACTTC. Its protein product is CASSSYLWGSVETQYF.

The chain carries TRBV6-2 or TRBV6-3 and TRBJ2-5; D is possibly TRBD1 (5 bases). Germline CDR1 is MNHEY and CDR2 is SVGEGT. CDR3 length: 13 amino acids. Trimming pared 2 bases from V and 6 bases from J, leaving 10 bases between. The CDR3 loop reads CASSYARVKTQYF. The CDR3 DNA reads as TGTGCCAGCAGTTACGCCAGGGTAAAGACCCAGTACTTC.

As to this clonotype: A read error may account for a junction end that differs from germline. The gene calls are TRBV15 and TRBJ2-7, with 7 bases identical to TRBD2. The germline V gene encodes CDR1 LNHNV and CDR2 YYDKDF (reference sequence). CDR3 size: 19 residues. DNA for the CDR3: TGTGCCACCAGCAGAGATGGACGGTCTGGCGGGAGTGTCTCCTCCGAGCAGTACTTC. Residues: CATSRDGRSGGSVSSEQYF.

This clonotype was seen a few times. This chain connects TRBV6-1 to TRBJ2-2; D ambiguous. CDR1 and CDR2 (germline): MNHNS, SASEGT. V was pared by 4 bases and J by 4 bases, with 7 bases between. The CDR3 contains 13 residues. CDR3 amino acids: CASSVLSTGELFF. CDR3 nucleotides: TGTGCCAGCAGTGTGTTATCCACCGGGGAGCTGTTTTTT.

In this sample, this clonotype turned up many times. In DNA, the CDR3 is TGTGCCAGCAGTTTATACGGGACTAGCCGCCCATACGAGCAGTACTTC. Its translation: CASSLYGTSRPYEQYF. The genes are TRBV28 and TRBJ2-7, with TRBD2 identical over 9 bases. The V gene end was trimmed by 1 base and the J gene end by 4 bases; junction bases not matched to a gene: 8. The length of the CDR3 is 16 residues. Germline V gene sequence: CDR1 MDHEN, CDR2 SYDVKM.

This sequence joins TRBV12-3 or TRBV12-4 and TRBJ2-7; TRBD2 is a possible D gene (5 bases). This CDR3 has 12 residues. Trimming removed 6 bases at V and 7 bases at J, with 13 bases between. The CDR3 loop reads CASRPGTGEQYF. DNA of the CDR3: TGTGCCAGCAGGCCGGGAACCGGGGAGCAGTACTTC.

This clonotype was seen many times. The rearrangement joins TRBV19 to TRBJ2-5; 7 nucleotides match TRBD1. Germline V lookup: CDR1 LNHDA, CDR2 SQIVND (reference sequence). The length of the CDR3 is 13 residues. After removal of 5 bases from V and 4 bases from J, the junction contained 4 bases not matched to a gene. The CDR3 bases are TGTGCCAGTAGTGACAGGGTAGGAGAGACCCAGTACTTC. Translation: CASSDRVGETQYF.

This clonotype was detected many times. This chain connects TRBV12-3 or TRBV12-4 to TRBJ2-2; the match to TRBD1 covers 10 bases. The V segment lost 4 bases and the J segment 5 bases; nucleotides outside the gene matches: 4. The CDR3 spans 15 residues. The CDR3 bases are TGTGCCAGCAGTTCGGGACAGGGGATGACCGGGGAGCTGTTTTTT. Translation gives CASSSGQGMTGELFF.

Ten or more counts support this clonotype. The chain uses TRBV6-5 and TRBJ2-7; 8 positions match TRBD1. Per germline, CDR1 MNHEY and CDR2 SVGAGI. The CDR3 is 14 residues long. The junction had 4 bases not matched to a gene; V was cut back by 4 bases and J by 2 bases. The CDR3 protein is CASSLGQDAYEQYF. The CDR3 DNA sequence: TGTGCCAGCAGTTTGGGACAGGATGCCTACGAGCAGTACTTC.

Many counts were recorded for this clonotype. CDR3 in DNA: TGTGCCAGCTCTGACGGGGGTGAGGGAGTCTACGAGCAGTACTTC. It translates to CASSDGGEGVYEQYF. This chain uses TRBV27 with TRBJ2-7, with D perhaps matching TRBD2 (6 bases). This CDR3 has 15 amino acids. Germline lookup yields CDR1 MNHEY and CDR2 SMNVEV (reference sequence). Deletions cut 8 bases from V and 3 bases from J, with 20 bases between.

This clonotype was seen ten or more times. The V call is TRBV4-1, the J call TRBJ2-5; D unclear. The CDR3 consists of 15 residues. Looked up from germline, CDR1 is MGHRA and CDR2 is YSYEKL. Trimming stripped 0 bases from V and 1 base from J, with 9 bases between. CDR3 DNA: TGCGCCAGCAGCCAAGAAGGCCGAACCCAAGAGACCCAGTACTTC. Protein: CASSQEGRTQETQYF.